This T cell receptor beta chain originates from a study of T cell responses to AZD1222 COVID-19 vaccine. V lost 3 bases and J lost 1; bases outside the gene matches: 3. The CDR3 has 16 residues. The V gene's germline CDR1 is SGDLS and CDR2 YYNGEE. Notes on this clone: As yet, its antigen is unknown.

The study's findings and limits: Breadth and depth of Spike-specific TCRs rose after two AZD1222 doses.

Assay used: immunoSEQ multiplex PCR; TCRdb lists only in-frame clones, some missing. The table includes about 160,000 clones, 85% to 90% detected once. This specimen was peripheral blood, taken on day 0 of AZD1222 vaccination. The clonotype was recovered from an adult in good health. The rearrangement uses TRBV9 and TRBJ2-1, with 11 bases that match TRBD2. The CDR3 DNA sequence: TGTGCCAGCAGCGCCCTAGCGGGAGGTTCCTACAATGAGCAGTTCTTC. This codes for CASSALAGGSYNEQFF.